The 17 T cell receptor beta chains presented below share a single source sample, sequenced in a study of shared clonotypes between healthy human individuals. Data came from immunoSEQ multiplex PCR; TCRdb stores just in-frame clones and leaves some out. The data contain approximately 330,000 clones, 73% of them singletons. The specimen sequenced was memory CD4+ T cells sorted from blood. Regarding subset: CD45RA-negative fraction. These TCRs come from a man between 25 and 39 years old in good health.

In nucleotides, the CDR3 is TGTGCCAGCAGCCCCGACAGGGCCGAAGAAAAACTGTTTTTT. This sequence encodes CASSPDRAEEKLFF. This rearrangement joins TRBV7-8 to TRBJ1-4, with 7 bases aligning to TRBD1. V gave up 5 bases and J gave up 8 bases; unmatched junction bases: 8. Per germline, CDR1 SGHVS and CDR2 FQNEAQ. The CDR3 is 14 amino acids.

The gene calls are TRBV7-2 and TRBJ1-1; no reliable D call. The CDR3 has 12 residues. V gave up 1 base and J gave up 7 bases, with 7 bases separating them. CDR1 SGHTA and CDR2 FQGNSA come from the germline V gene. CDR3 sequence (DNA): TGTGCCAGCAGCTTAGGACACTTTGAAGCTTTCTTT. This translates into CASSLGHFEAFF.

This clone showed up just a few times. The V gene is TRBV2, the J gene TRBJ2-5, with TRBD1 matching 9 bases. This CDR3 spans 15 amino acids. Germline CDR1 reads SNHLY; CDR2 reads FYNNEI. V trimming: 7 bases; J trimming: 5 bases; junction bases outside the gene matches: 11. The CDR3 sequence: CASNLDRGAVETQYF. CDR3 DNA: TGTGCCAGCAACCTCGACAGGGGGGCGGTGGAGACCCAGTACTTC.

The chain employs TRBV19 and TRBJ2-2; D is unresolved. Germline V gene data show CDR1 as LNHDA and CDR2 as SQIVND (reference sequence). The V gene lost 6 bases and the J gene lost 0 bases, with 11 bases spanning the gap. This CDR3 contains 15 residues. The CDR3 nucleotides are TGTGCCAGTAGGGTCGCAGGCTCGAACACCGGGGAGCTGTTTTTT. Translation gives CASRVAGSNTGELFF.

This clone occurred a few times. The chain carries TRBV9 and TRBJ2-2, with 10 bases fitting TRBD2. CDR1 and CDR2 from the germline V gene are SGDLS and YYNGEE. J was trimmed by 3 bases and V by 4 bases; bases with no gene match: 18. This CDR3 contains 20 residues. This CDR3 reads CASSPGQGPSGRGYTGELFF. As DNA, the CDR3 is TGTGCCAGCAGCCCCGGACAGGGTCCTAGCGGGAGAGGTTACACCGGGGAGCTGTTTTTT.

This clone was seen a few times. The chain carries TRBV7-2 and TRBJ2-2; D possibly corresponds to TRBD2 (6 bases). CDR1 SGHTA and CDR2 FQGNSA come from the germline V gene. CDR3 length: 15 residues. V lost 3 bases, J lost 4 bases, and 12 bases lay in between. The CDR3, as DNA: TGTGCCAGCAGCTTCGCGGGATTGAGCACCGGGGAGCTGTTTTTT. Translated: CASSFAGLSTGELFF.

The rearrangement joins TRBV18 to TRBJ1-3, with no clear D. The CDR3 is 13 residues long. CDR1 is KGHSH, CDR2 LQKENI, per germline. Trimming stripped 11 bases from V and 0 bases from J, with 11 bases between. The CDR3, as DNA: TGTGCCCTTCCGGGGTACTCTGGAAACACCATATATTTT. This encodes CALPGYSGNTIYF.

This rearrangement joins TRBV14 to TRBJ1-2; D gene ambiguous. The CDR3 has 14 amino acids. V lost 0 bases, J lost 3 bases, and 8 bases lay in between. Germline V gene lookup returns CDR1 SGHDN and CDR2 FVKESK. The CDR3 is CASSQDLGYYGYTF. The CDR3 nucleotides read TGTGCCAGCAGCCAAGACCTAGGGTACTATGGCTACACCTTC. Drawing the rest from reference TRBV14 and TRBJ1-2, the complete variable domain is EAGVTQFPSHSVIEKGQTVTLRCDPISGHDNLYWYRRVMGKEIKFLLHFVKESKQDESGMPNNRFLAERTGGTYSTLKVQPAELEDSGVYFCASSQDLGYYGYTFGSGTRLTVV.

The chain recombines TRBV7-2 with TRBJ1-2, with 7 bases identical to TRBD1. Germline CDR1 SGHTA, CDR2 FQGNSA. The ends lost 5 bases at V and 1 base at J; junction bases unmatched: 1. This CDR3 spans 13 amino acids. The CDR3 DNA sequence: TGTGCCAGCAGCAGACAGGGTAACTATGGCTACACCTTC. This encodes CASSRQGNYGYTF.

The V and J genes are TRBV18 and TRBJ2-5, with TRBD2 matching over 12 bases. Germline trimming cut 3 bases from V and 2 bases from J; bases unmatched to any gene: 7. The V gene's germline CDR1 is KGHSH and CDR2 LQKENI. This CDR3 contains 17 residues. The CDR3 nucleotides read TGTGCCAGCTCACCGACTAGCGGGAGTGGGGGTCAAGAGACCCAGTACTTC. Translated: CASSPTSGSGGQETQYF.

The chain couples TRBV7-7 to TRBJ2-5, with 9 bases lining up with TRBD1. There are 15 residues in the CDR3. CDR1 is SSHAT and CDR2 is FNYEAQ in the germline V gene (reference sequence). V dropped 5 bases and J dropped 3; count of bases not matched to a gene: 7. As DNA, the CDR3 is TGTGCCAGCAGCCGTACCGGGACAGGGAAAGAGACCCAGTACTTC. Encoded protein: CASSRTGTGKETQYF.

This clone has just a few counts. The chain combines TRBV28 with TRBJ1-3, with TRBD1 identical over 7 bases. The trim removed 5 bases at V and 0 bases at J, leaving 10 bases unmatched. CDR1 is MDHEN, CDR2 SYDVKM, per germline. The CDR3 loop spans 17 amino acids. The DNA of the CDR3 is TGTGCCAGCAGTGGAATCCCAGGGACAGCCTCTGGAAACACCATATATTTT. Protein product: CASSGIPGTASGNTIYF. Complete variable domain (other parts from reference TRBV28 and TRBJ1-3): DVKVTQSSRYLVKRTGEKVFLECVQDMDHENMFWYRQDPGLGLRLIYFSYDVKMKEKGDIPEGYSVSREKKERFSLILESASTNQTSMYLCASSGIPGTASGNTIYFGEGSWLTVV.

The V and J genes are TRBV29-1 and TRBJ2-1; possibly TRBD1 for D (6 bases). Germline V CDR1 and CDR2: SQVTM, ANQGSEA. V gave up 7 bases and J gave up 6 bases, with 25 bases separating them. This CDR3 region has 16 residues. CDR3 DNA sequence: TGCAGCGCCCCCAAGTGGTACAGGGAACTTTTCAATGAGCAGTTCTTC. Translated: CSAPKWYRELFNEQFF.

This chain connects TRBV7-2 to TRBJ2-1; D gene uncertain. Looked up from germline, CDR1 is SGHTA and CDR2 is FQGNSA. V lost 0 bases to trimming and J lost 3 bases, with 9 bases between them. There are 15 residues in the CDR3. The CDR3 coding sequence is TGTGCCAGCAGCTTAGCCCCGATGGGCTACAATGAGCAGTTCTTC. It encodes CASSLAPMGYNEQFF.

A few counts support this clone. V usage is TRBV9 and J usage is TRBJ2-7; 7 bases are shared with TRBD1. The CDR3 is made up of 17 amino acids. Germline V gives CDR1 SGDLS, CDR2 YYNGEE. V shed 4 bases, J shed 2 bases, and the junction held 15 bases outside the gene matches. CDR3 nucleotides: TGTGCCAGCAGCCCACACACAGGGGCCCTCCCCCCCTACGAGCAGTACTTC. Residues: CASSPHTGALPPYEQYF.

This clone was seen only a few times. The CDR3 here is CASSPGQGPNYGYTF. In nucleotides, the CDR3 is TGTGCCAGCTCACCAGGACAGGGCCCTAACTATGGCTACACCTTC. The chain carries TRBV18 and TRBJ1-2; 8 nucleotides line up with TRBD1. From germline, CDR1 is KGHSH and CDR2 LQKENI. This CDR3 comprises 15 residues. V gave up 2 bases and J gave up 0 bases; unmatched junction bases: 2. The full variable domain, completed using reference TRBV18 and TRBJ1-2, is NAGVMQNPRHLVRRRGQEARLRCSPMKGHSHVYWYRQLPEEGLKFMVYLQKENIIDESGMPKERFSAEFPKEGPSILRIQQVVRGDSAAYFCASSPGQGPNYGYTFGSGTRLTVV.

Here the CDR3 DNA reads TGTGCCAGCAGCCCGAGGGGGGACGAGTTGACAGATACGCAGTATTTT. Its translation is CASSPRGDELTDTQYF. This chain joins TRBV9 and TRBJ2-3; the D gene could be TRBD1 or TRBD2 (6 bases each). V gave up 4 bases and J gave up 3 bases, with 18 bases separating them. CDR1 is SGDLS, CDR2 YYNGEE, per germline. This CDR3 has 16 amino acids. Together with reference TRBV9 and TRBJ2-3, the CDR3 gives the full variable domain: DSGVTQTPKHLITATGQRVTLRCSPRSGDLSVYWYQQSLDQGLQFLIQYYNGEERAKGNILERFSAQQFPDLHSELNLSSLELGDSALYFCASSPRGDELTDTQYFGPGTRLTVL.